Listed below are T cell receptor beta chains from one sample, sequenced in a study of T cell repertoires in cytomegalovirus infection. MiXCR, applied by TCRdb to the reads, yields one record per CDR3 protein. Of 650,000 to 900,000 distinct CDR3 sequences in the sample, around a third were seen once. These receptors are not linked to any known antigen. The sample in question was cultured CD8+ T cells from PBMCs, obtained from culture after CMV antigen stimulation. These receptors all come from a human donor in good health (CMV status not recorded). Some clones in this sample may be carry-over from other donors' samples. Each CDR3 is given with its conserved first and last residue.

cdr3_aa: CASSDGGGPGETQYF; cdr3_length: 15; v_call: TRBV10-2
cdr3_aa: CASSQIGGSGELFF; cdr3_length: 14; v_call: TRBV12-3/TRBV12-4
cdr3_aa: CASSQWDSGGYTF; cdr3_length: 13; v_call: TRBV6-1
cdr3_aa: CAVTGTGGLKIYGYTF; cdr3_length: 16; v_call: TRBV7-6
cdr3_aa: CASSIGRYKLETQYF; cdr3_length: 15; v_call: TRBV19
cdr3_aa: CASSPSPGQGYEQYF; cdr3_length: 15; v_call: TRBV7-6
cdr3_aa: CASREDLTGSIYGYTF; cdr3_length: 16; v_call: TRBV27
cdr3_aa: CASHSNLDPEAFF; cdr3_length: 13; v_call: TRBV6-2/TRBV6-3
cdr3_aa: CASSDSKGATDTQYF; cdr3_length: 15; v_call: TRBV6-4
cdr3_aa: CASSHSTWGADTQYF; cdr3_length: 15; v_call: TRBV7-8
cdr3_aa: CASSPATGASRQNTEAFF; cdr3_length: 18; v_call: TRBV18
cdr3_aa: CASSVAQLNTEAFF; cdr3_length: 14; v_call: TRBV9
cdr3_aa: CATSGLGTDYSGANVLTF; cdr3_length: 18; v_call: TRBV27
cdr3_aa: CASSFSTGTTGELFF; cdr3_length: 15; v_call: TRBV7-9
cdr3_aa: CAGGGEKLFF; cdr3_length: 10; v_call: TRBV2
cdr3_aa: CASSILPGQKGVLFF; cdr3_length: 15; v_call: TRBV19
cdr3_aa: CASSPPDRANEQFF; cdr3_length: 14; v_call: TRBV9
cdr3_aa: CSILGVPTGPQTYGYTF; cdr3_length: 17; v_call: TRBV29-1
cdr3_aa: CASSQFRGQSSNTGELFF; cdr3_length: 18; v_call: TRBV14
cdr3_aa: CASSYRVYQETQYF; cdr3_length: 14; v_call: TRBV6-5
cdr3_aa: CASSVLAGDYNEQFF; cdr3_length: 15; v_call: TRBV6-4
cdr3_aa: CASSPAQSSSYNEQFF; cdr3_length: 16; v_call: TRBV7-9
cdr3_aa: CASSLAGGQNSDTQYF; cdr3_length: 16; v_call: TRBV7-4
cdr3_aa: CAIEDWEKGGELFF; cdr3_length: 14; v_call: TRBV28
cdr3_aa: CASSPDADYRGRGFNEKLFF; cdr3_length: 20; v_call: TRBV7-8
cdr3_aa: CATSPGGNEQFF; cdr3_length: 12; v_call: TRBV15
cdr3_aa: CASSQGLQKTTGELFF; cdr3_length: 16; v_call: TRBV4-3
cdr3_aa: CSVEDLYTGDHGYTF; cdr3_length: 15; v_call: TRBV29-1
cdr3_aa: CASSQDPGQPSNEQFF; cdr3_length: 16; v_call: TRBV4-2
cdr3_aa: CASSRTSGGTNEQFF; cdr3_length: 15; v_call: TRBV12-3/TRBV12-4
cdr3_aa: CSVVDGGTEAFF; cdr3_length: 12; v_call: TRBV29-1
cdr3_aa: CSVTRGQGASETQYF; cdr3_length: 15; v_call: TRBV29-1
cdr3_aa: CAISETGAGNTEAFF; cdr3_length: 15; v_call: TRBV10-3
cdr3_aa: CASSYPLAGGPSTDTQYF; cdr3_length: 18; v_call: TRBV6-2/TRBV6-3
cdr3_aa: CSARDLGGAGASYNEQFF; cdr3_length: 18; v_call: TRBV20-1
cdr3_aa: CASSSGDRNTEAFF; cdr3_length: 14; v_call: TRBV7-3
cdr3_aa: CASTEAGAYNEQFF; cdr3_length: 14; v_call: TRBV25-1
cdr3_aa: CASSEGSRDPYNEQFF; cdr3_length: 16; v_call: TRBV19